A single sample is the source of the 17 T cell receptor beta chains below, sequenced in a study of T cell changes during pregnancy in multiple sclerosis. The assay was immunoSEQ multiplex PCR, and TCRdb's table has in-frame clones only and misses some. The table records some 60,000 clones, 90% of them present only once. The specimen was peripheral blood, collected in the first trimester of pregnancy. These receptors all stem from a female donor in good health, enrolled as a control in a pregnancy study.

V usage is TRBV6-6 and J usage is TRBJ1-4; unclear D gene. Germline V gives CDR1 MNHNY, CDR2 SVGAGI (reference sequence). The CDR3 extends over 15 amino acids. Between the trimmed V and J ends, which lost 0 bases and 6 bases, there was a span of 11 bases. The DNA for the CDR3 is TGTGCCAGCAGTTACTCGACCGGGTCGGATGAAAAACTGTTTTTT. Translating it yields CASSYSTGSDEKLFF.

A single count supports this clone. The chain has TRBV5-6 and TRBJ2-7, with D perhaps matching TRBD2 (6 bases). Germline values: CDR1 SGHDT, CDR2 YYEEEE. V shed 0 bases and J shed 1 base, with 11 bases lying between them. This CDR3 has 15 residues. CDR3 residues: CASSLEGTPSYEQYF. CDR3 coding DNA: TGTGCCAGCAGCTTGGAAGGGACTCCATCCTACGAGCAGTACTTC. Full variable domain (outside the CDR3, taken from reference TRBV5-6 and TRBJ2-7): DAGVTQSPTHLIKTRGQQVTLRCSPKSGHDTVSWYQQALGQGPQFIFQYYEEEERQRGNFPDRFSGHQFPNYSSELNVNALLLGDSALYLCASSLEGTPSYEQYFGPGTRLTVT.

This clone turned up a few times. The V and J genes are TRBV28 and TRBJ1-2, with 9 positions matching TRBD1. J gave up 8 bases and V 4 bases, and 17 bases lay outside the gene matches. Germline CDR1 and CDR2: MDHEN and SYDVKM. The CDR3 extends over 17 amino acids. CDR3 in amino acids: CASSSTGGGLKLLGYTF. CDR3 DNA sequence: TGTGCCAGCAGTTCAACAGGGGGCGGTTTAAAGCTGCTCGGCTACACCTTC.

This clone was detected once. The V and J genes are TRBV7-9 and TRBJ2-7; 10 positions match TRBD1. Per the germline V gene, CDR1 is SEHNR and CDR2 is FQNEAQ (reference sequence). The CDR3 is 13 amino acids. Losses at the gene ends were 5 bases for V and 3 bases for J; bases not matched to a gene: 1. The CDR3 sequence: CASSRDRGYEQYF. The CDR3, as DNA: TGTGCCAGCAGCCGGGACAGGGGCTACGAGCAGTACTTC.

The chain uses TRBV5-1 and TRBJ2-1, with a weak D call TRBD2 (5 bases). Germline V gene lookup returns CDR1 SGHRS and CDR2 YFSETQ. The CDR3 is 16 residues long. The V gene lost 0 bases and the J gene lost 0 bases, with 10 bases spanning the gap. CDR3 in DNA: TGCGCCAGCAGCTTGGCCGAGACTACCTCCTACAATGAGCAGTTCTTC. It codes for CASSLAETTSYNEQFF.

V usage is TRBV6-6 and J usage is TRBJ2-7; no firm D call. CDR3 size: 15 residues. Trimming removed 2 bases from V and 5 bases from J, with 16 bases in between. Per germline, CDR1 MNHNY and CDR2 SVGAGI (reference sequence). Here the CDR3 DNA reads TGTGCCAGCAGTTACCCTACAGATTTTTCGGACGAGCAGTACTTC. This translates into CASSYPTDFSDEQYF.

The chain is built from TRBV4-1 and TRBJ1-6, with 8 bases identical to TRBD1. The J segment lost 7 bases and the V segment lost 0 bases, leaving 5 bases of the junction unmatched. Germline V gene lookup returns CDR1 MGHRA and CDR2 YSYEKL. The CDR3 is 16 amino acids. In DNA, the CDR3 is TGCGCCAGCAGCCAAGACTTACACAGGGGGAATTCACCCCTCCACTTT. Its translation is CASSQDLHRGNSPLHF.

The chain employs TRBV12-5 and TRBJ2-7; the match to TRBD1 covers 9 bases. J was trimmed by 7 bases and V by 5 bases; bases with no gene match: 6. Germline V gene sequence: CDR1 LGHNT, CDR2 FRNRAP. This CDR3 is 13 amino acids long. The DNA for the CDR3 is TGTGCTAGTGGTGGGACAGGGCTCGGGGAGCAGTACTTC. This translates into CASGGTGLGEQYF.

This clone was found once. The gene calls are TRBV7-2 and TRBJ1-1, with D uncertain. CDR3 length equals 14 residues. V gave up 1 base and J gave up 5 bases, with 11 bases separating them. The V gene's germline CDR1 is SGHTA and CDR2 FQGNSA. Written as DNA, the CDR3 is TGTGCCAGCAGCTTAGAAGAGGGCAGGACTGAAGCTTTCTTT. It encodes CASSLEEGRTEAFF. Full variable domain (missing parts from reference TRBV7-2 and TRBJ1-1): GAGVSQSPSNKVTEKGKDVELRCDPISGHTALYWYRQSLGQGLEFLIYFQGNSAPDKSGLPSDRFSAERTGGSVSTLTIQRTQQEDSAVYLCASSLEEGRTEAFFGQGTRLTVV.

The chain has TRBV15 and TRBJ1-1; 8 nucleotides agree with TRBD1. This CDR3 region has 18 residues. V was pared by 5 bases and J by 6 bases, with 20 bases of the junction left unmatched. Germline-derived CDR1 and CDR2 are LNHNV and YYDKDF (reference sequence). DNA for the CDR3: TGTGCCACCAGCTCAGAGGGGGCGGACAGGGTCTTTTGGGCTGAAGCTTTCTTT. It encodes CATSSEGADRVFWAEAFF. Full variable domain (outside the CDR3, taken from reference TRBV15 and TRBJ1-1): DAMVIQNPRYQVTQFGKPVTLSCSQTLNHNVMYWYQQKSSQAPKLLFHYYDKDFNNEADTPDNFQSRRPNTSFCFLDIRSPGLGDTAMYLCATSSEGADRVFWAEAFFGQGTRLTVV.

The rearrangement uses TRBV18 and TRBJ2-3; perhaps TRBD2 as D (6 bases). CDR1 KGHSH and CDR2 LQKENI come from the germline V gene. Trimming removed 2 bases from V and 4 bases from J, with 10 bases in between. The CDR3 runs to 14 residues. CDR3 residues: CASSPAGTPDTQYF. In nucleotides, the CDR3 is TGTGCCAGCTCACCAGCGGGGACCCCAGATACGCAGTATTTT.

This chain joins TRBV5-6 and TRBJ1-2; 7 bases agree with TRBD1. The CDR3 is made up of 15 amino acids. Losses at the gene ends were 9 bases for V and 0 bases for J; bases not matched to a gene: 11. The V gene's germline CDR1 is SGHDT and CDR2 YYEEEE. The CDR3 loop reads CATRGGQRSNYGYTF. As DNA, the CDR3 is TGTGCCACCCGTGGGGGACAGAGATCTAACTATGGCTACACCTTC.

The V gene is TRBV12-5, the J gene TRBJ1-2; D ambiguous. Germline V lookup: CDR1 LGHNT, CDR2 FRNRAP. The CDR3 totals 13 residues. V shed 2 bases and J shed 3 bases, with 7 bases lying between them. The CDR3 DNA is TGTGCTAGTGGTTTGCTGGGCTACTATGGCTACACCTTC. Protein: CASGLLGYYGYTF.

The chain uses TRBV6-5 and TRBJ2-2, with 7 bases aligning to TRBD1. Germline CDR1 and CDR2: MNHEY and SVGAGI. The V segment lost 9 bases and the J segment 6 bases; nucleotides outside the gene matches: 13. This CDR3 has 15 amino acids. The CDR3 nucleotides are TGTGCCAGTCATTCCGACAGGGATGGACCCGGGGAGCTGTTTTTT. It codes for CASHSDRDGPGELFF.

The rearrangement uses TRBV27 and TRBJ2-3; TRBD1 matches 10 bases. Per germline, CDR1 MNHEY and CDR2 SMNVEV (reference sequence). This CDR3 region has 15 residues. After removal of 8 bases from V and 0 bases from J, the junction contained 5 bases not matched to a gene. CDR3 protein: CASGGQGSSTDTQYF. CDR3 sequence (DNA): TGTGCCAGCGGGGGACAGGGGTCTAGCACAGATACGCAGTATTTT.

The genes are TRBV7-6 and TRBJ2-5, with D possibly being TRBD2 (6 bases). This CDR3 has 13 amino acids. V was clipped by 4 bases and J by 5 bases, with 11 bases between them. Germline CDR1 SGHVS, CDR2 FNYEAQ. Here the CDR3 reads CASSYPGRETQYF. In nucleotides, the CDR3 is TGTGCCAGCAGCTATCCGGGGAGGGAGACCCAGTACTTC.

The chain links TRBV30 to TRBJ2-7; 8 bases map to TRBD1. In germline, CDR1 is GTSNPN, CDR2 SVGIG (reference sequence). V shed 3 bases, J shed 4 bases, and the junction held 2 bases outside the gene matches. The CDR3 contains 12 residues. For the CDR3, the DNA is TGTGCCTGGAGCCGGGACAGGTACGAGCAGTACTTC. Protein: CAWSRDRYEQYF.